Shown below are 9 T cell receptor beta chains from a single sample sequenced in a study of Ad26.COV2.S vaccination and SARS-CoV-2 variants. Treatment given: over 15 received Ad26.COV2.S at low or high dose, single or two shots; 5 received placebo; per-sample allocation not given. On day 63 after the first injection, vaccine and placebo recipients gave samples. Only in-frame clones appear in the TCRdb table, and some are missing; sequencing was by immunoSEQ multiplex PCR. The data show 450,000 to 550,000 clones, roughly nine tenths seen once. The specimen was peripheral blood, collected in a trial of Ad26.COV2.S vaccine versus placebo. The receptors were gathered from a person aged 18-60 years who received the Ad26.COV2.S COVID-19 vaccine or a placebo.

V gene TRBV9 combines with J gene TRBJ1-3; perhaps TRBD1 as D (6 bases). Per germline, CDR1 SGDLS and CDR2 YYNGEE. CDR3 length equals 14 residues. Trimming took 1 base from V and 4 from J, leaving 9 bases between them. The CDR3 loop reads CASSVQGYGNTIYF. The CDR3 nucleotides read TGTGCCAGCAGCGTACAGGGGTACGGAAACACCATATATTTT.

This chain connects TRBV7-6 to TRBJ2-3, with 7 bases fitting TRBD2. The CDR3 contains 16 residues. Germline CDR1 reads SGHVS; CDR2 reads FNYEAQ. V shed 1 base, J shed 6 bases, and the junction held 10 bases outside the gene matches. The CDR3 coding sequence is TGTGCCAGCAGCTTAGTTATGGGACTAATGACTGATACGCAGTATTTT. Translating gives CASSLVMGLMTDTQYF.

V usage is TRBV9 and J usage is TRBJ2-1, with D possibly matching TRBD2 (5 bases). Trimming cost V 4 bases and J 9 bases, with 17 bases left between them. Germline loops: CDR1 SGDLS, CDR2 YYNGEE. The CDR3 is 14 residues long. CDR3 nucleotides: TGTGCCAGCAGCCCCAGGACCCTTCGGGGTGAGCAGTTCTTC. It is translated as CASSPRTLRGEQFF. Drawing the rest from reference TRBV9 and TRBJ2-1, the complete variable domain is DSGVTQTPKHLITATGQRVTLRCSPRSGDLSVYWYQQSLDQGLQFLIQYYNGEERAKGNILERFSAQQFPDLHSELNLSSLELGDSALYFCASSPRTLRGEQFFGPGTRLTVL.

J is TRBJ1-2 and V is TRBV12-3 or TRBV12-4; unclear D gene. Trimming shortened V by 6 bases and J by 4 bases, and 12 bases separated the two germline ends. The CDR3 covers 13 residues. CDR3 amino acids: CASSLSLGYGYTF. DNA for the CDR3: TGTGCCAGCAGCCTTTCGTTGGGCTATGGCTACACCTTC.

V and J are TRBV7-2 and TRBJ1-1; D might be TRBD1 (6 bases). The V and J ends lost 1 base and 1 base respectively, with 22 bases between them. The CDR3 spans 19 residues. The germline V gene encodes CDR1 SGHTA and CDR2 FQGNSA. As DNA, the CDR3 is TGTGCCAGCAGCTTAGGTCTGTCGGGACACCAAAGGTGGAACACTGAAGCTTTCTTT. Protein sequence: CASSLGLSGHQRWNTEAFF.

The gene calls are TRBV27 and TRBJ2-1, with D hard to call. This CDR3 contains 14 residues. The germline V gene encodes CDR1 MNHEY and CDR2 SMNVEV (reference sequence). The V and J ends lost 3 bases and 7 bases respectively, with 13 bases between them. CDR3 sequence (DNA): TGTGCCAGCAGTTTGAACGCTCCCCATAATGAGCAGTTCTTC. It yields the protein CASSLNAPHNEQFF.

The chain employs TRBV5-1 and TRBJ1-1, with a possible D match to TRBD1 (6 bases). Germline-derived CDR1 and CDR2 are SGHRS and YFSETQ. V was trimmed by 4 bases and J by 1 base, leaving 17 bases between them. CDR3 length: 16 amino acids. The CDR3 reads CASSPLSGGRNTEAFF. The CDR3 DNA is TGCGCCAGCAGCCCCCTCTCCGGGGGGCGGAACACTGAAGCTTTCTTT.

The CDR3 DNA reads as TGTGCCAGCGAAGAGACTAGCGGGGGGGCCTTTGAGCAGTTCTTC. Its protein product is CASEETSGGAFEQFF. This sequence joins TRBV2 and TRBJ2-1; 14 nucleotides agree with TRBD2. This CDR3 is built from 15 residues. V was clipped by 8 bases and J by 9 bases; unmatched bases: 9. Germline values: CDR1 SNHLY, CDR2 FYNNEI.

The CDR3 nucleotides read TGTGCCACCAGCAGCATGGGACGGTCGGCATCCGGGGAGCTGTTTTTT. Translated, it gives CATSSMGRSASGELFF. The gene calls are TRBV15 and TRBJ2-2; the D call may be TRBD1 or TRBD2 (5 bases each). Deletions cut 3 bases from V and 6 bases from J, with 17 bases between. The CDR3 has 16 residues. Germline CDR1 is LNHNV and CDR2 is YYDKDF (reference sequence).